This passage covers 20 T cell receptor beta chains from one sample sequenced in a study of cytomegalovirus exposure and HLA in healthy donors. Use of 60 Vbeta and 13 Jbeta primers characterized the PCR. Repertoires were generated with immunoSEQ multiplex PCR, while TCRdb's copy carries only in-frame clones and drops some. The sample carries over 150,000 clones, about 77% recorded once. The source material was PBMCs. The receptors derive from a man younger than 45 in good health and CMV-seropositive.

The chain couples TRBV7-9 to TRBJ1-1, with D unclear. Trimming removed 0 bases from V and 3 bases from J, with 14 bases in between. This CDR3 region has 16 residues. Germline CDR1 and CDR2: SEHNR and FQNEAQ (reference sequence). The CDR3 coding sequence is TGTGCCAGCAGCTTAGCTTATCTAGTTACGGACACTGAAGCTTTCTTT. Its protein product is CASSLAYLVTDTEAFF. Full variable domain (missing parts from reference TRBV7-9 and TRBJ1-1): DTGVSQNPRHKITKRGQNVTFRCDPISEHNRLYWYRQTLGQGPEFLTYFQNEAQLEKSRLLSDRFSAERPKGSFSTLEIQRTEQGDSAMYLCASSLAYLVTDTEAFFGQGTRLTVV.

The chain recombines TRBV30 with TRBJ1-4; unclear D gene. V was clipped by 5 bases and J by 11 bases, with 21 bases between them. CDR1 is GTSNPN, CDR2 SVGIG, per germline (reference sequence). This CDR3 spans 14 amino acids. The CDR3 DNA follows: TGTGCCTGGGCCGACTGGGGAGGAGGGAGGAAACTGTTTTTT. It is translated as CAWADWGGGRKLFF.

The chain is built from TRBV12-1 and TRBJ1-4; the table calls TRBD1, which could not be checked here. TRBV12-1 is a documented pseudogene. This CDR3 has 14 amino acids. CDR3 region: CASSCDRRVEKLFF. DNA for the CDR3: TGTGCCAGCAGCTGCGACAGGCGCGTCGAAAAACTGTTTTTT.

The table lists this clone with a few counts. V usage is TRBV18 and J usage is TRBJ2-3; D possibly corresponds to TRBD1 (5 bases). V gave up 3 bases and J gave up 2 bases, with 18 bases separating them. The CDR3 consists of 17 residues. The germline CDR1 and CDR2 sequences are KGHSH and LQKENI. CDR3 sequence: CASSPLTGDYLTDTQYF. The CDR3 DNA is TGTGCCAGCTCACCCCTTACAGGCGATTACCTCACAGATACGCAGTATTTT.

This chain connects TRBV15 to TRBJ1-6; the match to TRBD1 covers 8 bases. Germline V gene data show CDR1 as LNHNV and CDR2 as YYDKDF (reference sequence). The CDR3 contains 15 residues. The J segment lost 9 bases and the V segment lost 5 bases, leaving 9 bases of the junction unmatched. This CDR3 reads CATSQPGGEASPLHF. For the CDR3, the DNA is TGTGCCACCAGCCAGCCAGGGGGCGAGGCTTCACCCCTCCACTTT.

This chain joins TRBV12-5 and TRBJ1-5, with D uncertain. V was trimmed by 0 bases and J by 3 bases, leaving 3 bases between them. The CDR3 runs 13 residues. Germline assignment: CDR1 LGHNT and CDR2 FRNRAP. This CDR3 reads CASGLVANQPQHF. CDR3 coding DNA: TGTGCTAGTGGTTTGGTAGCCAATCAGCCCCAGCATTTT. Drawing the rest from reference TRBV12-5 and TRBJ1-5, the complete variable domain is DARVTQTPRHKVTEMGQEVTMRCQPILGHNTVFWYRQTMMQGLELLAYFRNRAPLDDSGMPKDRFSAEMPDATLATLKIQPSEPRDSAVYFCASGLVANQPQHFGDGTRLSIL.

This rearrangement joins TRBV2 to TRBJ1-1; TRBD1 agrees at 9 bases. After removal of 1 base from V and 9 bases from J, the junction contained 6 bases not matched to a gene. CDR1 and CDR2 from the germline V gene are SNHLY and FYNNEI. There are 14 residues in the CDR3. In DNA, the CDR3 is TGTGCCAGCAGTGAAGGGACAGGGGAAGGCAAAGCTTTCTTT. It is translated as CASSEGTGEGKAFF.

The chain's CDR3 is CSSNVGAEAFF. CDR3 nucleotides: TGCAGCTCGAACGTAGGGGCCGAAGCTTTCTTT. The chain has TRBV29-1 and TRBJ1-1; possible D gene TRBD1, 5 bases. The CDR3 consists of 11 residues. Trimming removed 8 bases from V and 8 bases from J, with 15 bases in between. The germline CDR1 and CDR2 sequences are SQVTM and ANQGSEA.

This clone was seen once. The chain joins TRBV5-4 to TRBJ1-1; 8 nucleotides match TRBD1. After removal of 4 bases from V and 3 bases from J, the junction contained 2 bases not matched to a gene. This CDR3 is 13 amino acids long. Germline CDR1 reads SGHNT; CDR2 reads YYREEE (reference sequence). The CDR3 loop is CASSLTGDTEAFF. The CDR3 DNA reads as TGTGCCAGCAGCCTGACAGGGGACACTGAAGCTTTCTTT.

A word on this clone: In the same sample, other DNA sequences code for this CDR3. The rearrangement links TRBV29-1 to TRBJ1-1; D perhaps matches TRBD1 (5 bases). CDR3 size: 14 residues. The germline gives CDR1 SQVTM, CDR2 ANQGSEA. The germline V and J ends were trimmed by 0 bases and 2 bases, with 10 bases remaining between them. The CDR3 nucleotides read TGCAGCGTTGAAGAACAGGAAAGAAACACTGAAGCTTTCTTT. As protein: CSVEEQERNTEAFF.

V and J are TRBV4-1 and TRBJ2-1, with 10 bases identical to TRBD2. The CDR3 spans 16 residues. V lost 4 bases, J lost 7 bases, and 10 bases stayed unmatched. Germline V CDR1 and CDR2: MGHRA, YSYEKL. The DNA of the CDR3 is TGCGCCAGCAGCCTAGGCCGGACTAGCGGTTGGAATGAGCAGTTCTTC. This sequence encodes CASSLGRTSGWNEQFF.

This chain links TRBV6-5 with TRBJ2-3; no reliable D call. The CDR3 is 15 residues long. V was pared by 2 bases and J by 0 bases, with 9 bases between. Germline values: CDR1 MNHEY, CDR2 SVGAGI. The CDR3 here is CASSYAATSTDTQYF. CDR3 sequence (DNA): TGTGCCAGCAGTTACGCGGCGACTAGCACAGATACGCAGTATTTT.

DNA of the CDR3: TGTGCCAGCAGTCGGAGGACAGTGAACACTGAAGCTTTCTTT. As protein: CASSRRTVNTEAFF. The V and J genes are TRBV6-6 and TRBJ1-1; tentative D call: TRBD1 (6 bases). The length of the CDR3 is 14 residues. The V gene's germline CDR1 is MNHNY and CDR2 SVGAGI (reference sequence). Trimming stripped 5 bases from V and 0 bases from J, with 10 bases between.

This rearrangement joins TRBV29-1 to TRBJ1-2; D gene uncertain. CDR3 size: 12 residues. Trimming left V 7 bases short and J 5 bases short, with 14 bases between. The V gene's germline CDR1 is SQVTM and CDR2 ANQGSEA. The CDR3 nucleotides are TGCAGCGCCCCCGCTGGCGGGTATGGCTACACCTTC. Translation gives CSAPAGGYGYTF.

CDR3 residues: CASSQDIQGQSPLHF. The CDR3 nucleotides are TGCGCCAGCAGCCAAGATATACAGGGCCAATCACCCCTCCACTTT. The chain combines TRBV4-3 with TRBJ1-6, with a weak D call TRBD1 (6 bases). CDR3 length: 15 amino acids. V lost 0 bases to trimming and J lost 10 bases, with 13 bases between them. The V gene's germline CDR1 is LGHNA and CDR2 YSLEER.

This clone turned up a few times. This chain joins TRBV4-3 and TRBJ2-7, with 13 bases fitting TRBD2. In germline, CDR1 is LGHNA, CDR2 YSLEER. The CDR3 length is 18 residues. Losses at the gene ends were 2 bases for V and 3 bases for J; bases not matched to a gene: 10. In DNA form, the CDR3 reads TGCGCCAGCAGCCAAAAGGCTGGGAGGACTAGCGGGGGCTACGAGCAGTACTTC. This codes for CASSQKAGRTSGGYEQYF.

This chain uses TRBV4-3 with TRBJ1-5, with D possibly matching TRBD1 (6 bases). Trimming cost V 1 base and J 7 bases, with 11 bases left between them. This CDR3 contains 14 residues. Per the germline V gene, CDR1 is LGHNA and CDR2 is YSLEER. For the CDR3, the DNA is TGCGCCAGCAGCCAAGTACAGGGAAGCCAGCCCCAGCATTTT. Translated, it gives CASSQVQGSQPQHF.

The rearrangement joins TRBV7-2 to TRBJ2-3; 10 bases are shared with TRBD2. Trimming removed 4 bases from V and 3 bases from J; junction bases left unmatched: 4. Looked up from germline, CDR1 is SGHTA and CDR2 is FQGNSA. CDR3 size: 15 residues. The DNA of the CDR3 is TGTGCCAGCAGCTCTAGCGGGGGAAGGACAGATACGCAGTATTTT. This codes for CASSSSGGRTDTQYF.

The chain combines TRBV6-5 with TRBJ1-3, with a possible D match to TRBD1 (6 bases). V was cut by 4 bases and J by 7 bases, with 17 bases left in between. CDR3 length: 15 residues. Germline CDR1 is MNHEY and CDR2 is SVGAGI. CDR3 residues: CASSSPAGAQNTIYF. The DNA for the CDR3 is TGTGCCAGCAGTTCCCCGGCGGGGGCACAGAACACCATATATTTT.

Note on this clone: Compared with germline, one end of the junction differs, possibly owing to a read error. The gene calls are TRBV7-7 and TRBJ2-3; D is unresolved. This CDR3 has 14 residues. Per germline, CDR1 SSHAT and CDR2 FNYEAQ (reference sequence). CDR3 loop: CASSLNPGTDTQYF. The CDR3 DNA reads as TGTGCTAGCAGCTTGAATCCGGGCACAGATACGCAGTATTTT.